Reported below is one TCR beta chain. The antigen remains unidentified. This specimen belongs to a study of T cell responses to AZD1222 COVID-19 vaccine. Investigators merged groups given second doses at roughly 4 or roughly 12 weeks. Some clones are missing from TCRdb's copy, which holds only in-frame ones; the method was immunoSEQ multiplex PCR. The repertoire consists of tens of thousands of clones, with 80% to 90% occurring once and the leading ten covering 28%. The study's findings and limits: It should be noted that donors were predominantly white British and more often female, and clonal diversity was possibly underestimated. Regions 160-218 and 743-854 held dominance among vaccine-associated CD4 TCRs, which spanned spike. Among spike-specific TCRs, nearly half reportedly target unmutated variant regions.

This CDR3 has 12 residues. The germline V gene encodes CDR1 SGHRS and CDR2 YFSETQ. The source material was peripheral blood, sampled 28 days after the second AZD1222 dose. The gene calls are TRBV5-1 and TRBJ2-2, with 7 positions matching TRBD2. The TCR was taken from an adult who received the AZD1222 COVID-19 vaccine. CDR3 in DNA: TGCCGTGGCCCGGGGGGCACCGGGGAGCTGTTTTTT. Translating it yields CRGPGGTGELFF.